The subject of this entry is one T cell receptor (beta chain). No antigen is known for it. Generated by immunoSEQ multiplex PCR, the TCRdb table keeps only in-frame clones and is missing some. The sample shows some 520,000 clones, around nine tenths of them seen only once. V lost 6 bases, J lost 0 bases, and 6 bases lay in between. Germline assignment: CDR1 MDHEN and CDR2 SYDVKM. This CDR3 spans 13 amino acids. The data stem from a study of Ad26.COV2.S vaccination and SARS-CoV-2 variants. At the level of the study: Donor participated within the Ad26.COV2.S arm of the COV1001 trial. Study-level findings and limits: Whether participants received vaccine or placebo, their non-spike TCR breadth was similar.

Described treatment: some 20 received Ad26.COV2.S at low or high dose, single or two shots; roughly five received placebo; per-sample allocation not given. Following the first vaccine or placebo injection, samples were taken on day 63. Boston supplied an adult donor aged 18-55 years. Ad26 vector vaccine expressed Wuhan-strain SARS-CoV-2 spike. The sequencing used peripheral blood, collected in a trial of Ad26.COV2.S vaccine versus placebo. The chain combines TRBV28 with TRBJ1-3; D is ambiguous. This sequence originates from a person aged 18-60 years who received the Ad26.COV2.S COVID-19 vaccine or a placebo. CDR3 bases: TGTGCCAGCAGCATCCACTCTGGAAACACCATATATTTT. Protein product: CASSIHSGNTIYF.